This TCR beta chain was documented in a study of cytomegalovirus exposure and HLA in healthy donors. Study-level information: The approximately 120 validation repertoires, a later analysis reported, used the same platform as the 666 first-cohort repertoires.

A word on this clone: Antigen unknown.

Some clones are missing from TCRdb's copy, which holds only in-frame ones; the method was immunoSEQ multiplex PCR. Of some 170,000 clones listed, roughly nine tenths are singletons. Study results and caveats: The majority of TCR sequences were rare, yet some public TCRs appeared in many donors. According to the study, roughly 180 TCR beta chains were cytomegalovirus-associated.

There are 14 residues in the CDR3. Germline CDR1 LNHDA, CDR2 SQIVND (reference sequence). V gave up 5 bases and J gave up 8 bases; unmatched junction bases: 9. The rearrangement joins TRBV19 to TRBJ2-3; 8 nucleotides agree with TRBD2. Sequencing was performed on PBMCs. The receptor's source is a woman between 18 and 29 years old in good health and CMV-seropositive. The CDR3 DNA sequence: TGTGCCAGTAGTGCTAGCGGGCCACGTCCTACGCAGTATTTT. Encoded protein: CASSASGPRPTQYF.